This TCR beta chain is from a study of cytomegalovirus exposure and HLA in healthy donors. The CDR3 sequence is 14 residues long. The V end lost 3 bases, the J end lost 9 bases, and 17 bases lay between the germline ends. Germline CDR1 ENHRY, CDR2 SYGVKD. Note on this clone: The antigen is not known.

The PCR ran on 60 Vbeta and 13 Jbeta primers. Clones were sequenced by immunoSEQ multiplex PCR, and TCRdb holds only the in-frame ones, with some missing. The sample gives about 68,000 clones, 70% to 90% of which show up once; approximately 7% is in the top ten. Whole-study results and caveats: The presence/absence work took it that sequencing depth was about the same across donors. Only CMV serostatus was available as immune exposure information.

The source of this sequence is a human donor in good health. What was sequenced was PBMCs. This sequence joins TRBV10-3 and TRBJ2-5; no clear D gene. This CDR3 is CAISDPPGFDPQYF. The CDR3, as DNA: TGTGCCATCAGTGACCCGCCCGGGTTTGATCCCCAGTACTTC.